This passage covers 30 T cell receptor beta chains from one sample sequenced in a study of T cell repertoires in cytomegalovirus infection. TCRdb reprocessed the reads with MiXCR, giving one entry per CDR3 protein. The table lists almost 500,000 distinct CDR3 sequences, 11% of them singletons, with roughly a tenth in the top ten. The sequencing input was PBMCs. These receptors all come from a human donor in good health (CMV status not recorded). Some clones in this sample may be carry-over from other donors' samples.

The table lists this clonotype with many counts. The rearrangement joins TRBV6-5 to TRBJ2-3; D unclear. This CDR3 is built from 15 residues. Trimming stripped 0 bases from V and 9 bases from J, with 16 bases between. Per the germline V gene, CDR1 is MNHEY and CDR2 is SVGAGI. The DNA of the CDR3 is TGTGCCAGCAGTTACTCGACTCCCCCGGTTTACACGCAGTATTTT. It codes for CASSYSTPPVYTQYF.

This clonotype has a count of ten or more. The chain has TRBV6-1 and TRBJ1-5; D call uncertain. V was shortened by 6 bases and J by 2 bases, with 23 bases between the two germline ends. CDR3 length: 18 residues. Germline CDR1 reads MNHNS; CDR2 reads SASEGT. Here the CDR3 DNA reads TGTGCCAGCAGCCGAGGAACCGGTCGATCGACGGGCAATCAGCCCCAGCATTTT. It specifies CASSRGTGRSTGNQPQHF.

This clonotype has ten or more counts. This chain links TRBV12-5 with TRBJ2-1; 7 bases are shared with TRBD1. CDR1 and CDR2 from the germline V gene are LGHNT and FRNRAP. The CDR3 length is 14 residues. Trimming took 1 base from V and 3 from J; bases not matched to a gene: 0. CDR3 region: CASGLGDSYNEQFF. The CDR3 DNA follows: TGTGCTAGTGGTTTGGGGGACAGCTACAATGAGCAGTTCTTC.

V is TRBV30 and J is TRBJ1-2, with a possible D match to TRBD1 (5 bases). The CDR3 consists of 11 residues. With 3 bases removed from V and 7 bases from J, the gap between germline ends came to 9 bases. Germline V gene sequence: CDR1 GTSNPN, CDR2 SVGIG (reference sequence). CDR3 sequence (DNA): TGTGCCTGGAGGGCGACAGCTGGCTACACCTTC. It codes for CAWRATAGYTF.

This clonotype showed up many times. CDR3 sequence: CASSSSPLGQKPNSPLHF. As DNA, the CDR3 is TGTGCCAGCAGTTCCTCCCCTCTGGGACAGAAACCTAATTCACCCCTCCACTTT. V and J are TRBV12-3 or TRBV12-4 and TRBJ1-6; 7 bases are shared with TRBD1. Unmatched junction bases numbered 15, after V lost 4 bases and J lost 6 bases. CDR3 length: 18 amino acids.

This clonotype was detected ten times or more. The chain joins TRBV28 to TRBJ1-5; D is unclear. CDR3 size: 17 residues. Germline V gene lookup returns CDR1 MDHEN and CDR2 SYDVKM. The germline V and J ends were trimmed by 2 bases and 3 bases, with 17 bases remaining between them. The CDR3 coding sequence is TGTGCCAGCAGTTTAGCTACACTCCCAGAACCCAATCAGCCCCAGCATTTT. This translates into CASSLATLPEPNQPQHF.

This clonotype was detected many times. The rearrangement uses TRBV7-2 and TRBJ2-7, with 7 bases identical to TRBD2. This CDR3 spans 14 amino acids. With V trimmed by 0 bases and J by 6 bases, 5 bases remained unmatched. Germline values: CDR1 SGHTA, CDR2 FQGNSA. The CDR3 sequence is CASSLARTRSEQYF. The DNA of the CDR3 is TGTGCCAGCAGCTTAGCCCGGACTAGATCCGAGCAGTACTTC.

This clonotype was observed many times. The chain carries TRBV27 and TRBJ2-1; 13 bases align to TRBD2. The V and J ends lost 6 bases and 7 bases, in that order; junction bases with no gene match: 6. Germline V gene lookup returns CDR1 MNHEY and CDR2 SMNVEV (reference sequence). The CDR3 has 15 residues. CDR3 DNA sequence: TGTGCCAGCAGGAAAACTAGCGGGGGGGCAAATGAGCAGTTCTTC. Residues: CASRKTSGGANEQFF.

The chain is built from TRBV5-5 and TRBJ2-7; 10 nucleotides match TRBD1. Germline V gives CDR1 SGHKS, CDR2 YYEKEE (reference sequence). The CDR3 runs 15 residues. V shed 1 base, J shed 5 bases, and the junction held 6 bases outside the gene matches. The CDR3 region is CASSLRRDRGNEQYF. As DNA, the CDR3 is TGTGCCAGCAGCTTGCGCCGGGACAGGGGCAACGAGCAGTACTTC. The variable domain in full, completed from reference TRBV5-5 and TRBJ2-7, reads DAGVTQSPTHLIKTRGQQVTLRCSPISGHKSVSWYQQVLGQGPQFIFQYYEKEERGRGNFPDRFSARQFPNYSSELNVNALLLGDSALYLCASSLRRDRGNEQYFGPGTRLTVT.

This clonotype was detected only a few times. The chain employs TRBV2 and TRBJ2-7; D gene uncertain. The V end was cut by 7 bases, the J end by 2 bases, with 12 bases between. Germline CDR1 and CDR2: SNHLY and FYNNEI. This CDR3 is 13 amino acids long. CDR3 in amino acids: CASTPPWAYEQYF. The CDR3 DNA reads TGTGCCAGCACCCCGCCCTGGGCCTACGAGCAGTACTTC.

This clonotype was seen repeatedly, ten times or more. The chain has TRBV7-4 and TRBJ2-7, with a weak D call TRBD2 (5 bases). In germline, CDR1 is SGHVT, CDR2 SQSDAQ. V dropped 5 bases and J dropped 0 bases, with 11 bases sitting between them. The CDR3 consists of 14 residues. CDR3 sequence: CASSPRRSSYEQYF. Here the CDR3 DNA reads TGTGCCAGCAGCCCACGGAGGAGCTCCTACGAGCAGTACTTC.

This clonotype has a count of ten or more. The V and J genes are TRBV28 and TRBJ2-7, with 8 bases lining up with TRBD2. V was clipped by 9 bases and J by 5 bases; unmatched bases: 3. The CDR3 consists of 11 residues. The germline V gene encodes CDR1 MDHEN and CDR2 SYDVKM. CDR3: CASSGNNEQYF. The DNA of the CDR3 is TGTGCCAGTAGCGGGAATAACGAGCAGTACTTC.

The genes are TRBV20-1 and TRBJ2-3; D possibly matches TRBD1 or TRBD2 (5 bases each). The V and J ends lost 1 base and 2 bases respectively, with 10 bases between them. Per germline, CDR1 DFQATT and CDR2 SNEGSKA (reference sequence). This CDR3 contains 14 residues. CDR3 coding DNA: TGCAGTGCTAGAGGACCGGGACCCACAGATACGCAGTATTTT. As protein: CSARGPGPTDTQYF.

This clonotype was seen repeatedly, ten times or more. This chain uses TRBV6-5 with TRBJ2-1; D is ambiguous. The ends were cut back, 2 bases at V and 2 bases at J, with 7 bases in the middle. The CDR3 is 14 residues long. Germline CDR1 reads MNHEY; CDR2 reads SVGAGI. CDR3 in amino acids: CASSYPGPYNEQFF. In DNA, the CDR3 is TGTGCCAGCAGTTACCCCGGACCCTACAATGAGCAGTTCTTC.

This clonotype came up many times. A much larger clonotype is one base distant, so this may be a read error. The chain has TRBV12-3 or TRBV12-4 and TRBJ1-5, with D possibly matching TRBD1 (6 bases). Trimming pared 7 bases from V and 4 bases from J, leaving 11 bases between. The CDR3 has 13 residues. The CDR3 nucleotides are TGTGCCAGCACCTTAGGGGGGAATCAGCCCCAGCATTTT. Its protein is CASTLGGNQPQHF.

V gene TRBV20-1 combines with J gene TRBJ1-2, with 11 bases matching TRBD1. The CDR3 is 13 amino acids. J was trimmed by 8 bases and V by 3 bases; bases with no gene match: 5. Germline loops: CDR1 DFQATT, CDR2 SNEGSKA (reference sequence). This chain's CDR3 is CSAREDRGLGYTF. The CDR3 DNA sequence: TGCAGTGCTAGGGAGGACAGGGGGCTCGGCTACACCTTC.

The chain employs TRBV20-1 and TRBJ2-7; 7 bases line up with TRBD2. CDR1 and CDR2 (germline): DFQATT, SNEGSKA (reference sequence). Germline trimming cut 2 bases from V and 4 bases from J; bases unmatched to any gene: 8. The CDR3 is made up of 14 amino acids. The CDR3 protein is CSARTRGSGYEQYF. CDR3 nucleotides: TGCAGTGCTAGAACCCGCGGGAGTGGGTACGAGCAGTACTTC.

This clonotype was recorded a few times. The chain combines TRBV5-4 with TRBJ2-3, with 12 positions matching TRBD2. The J segment lost 3 bases and the V segment lost 4 bases, leaving 12 bases of the junction unmatched. Looked up from germline, CDR1 is SGHNT and CDR2 is YYREEE (reference sequence). The CDR3 is made up of 18 amino acids. CDR3 region: CASSPRLAGVGGTDTQYF. The CDR3 DNA sequence: TGTGCCAGCAGCCCTAGACTAGCGGGGGTGGGCGGAACAGATACGCAGTATTTT.

The sample holds many counts of this clonotype. The J gene is TRBJ1-4, the V gene TRBV7-2, with 8 bases identical to TRBD1. Germline assignment: CDR1 SGHTA and CDR2 FQGNSA. Trimming at V came to 4 bases and at J to 6 bases, leaving 16 bases not matched to a gene. The CDR3 spans 18 residues. The CDR3 reads CASSSIRDRSVGYEKLFF. The CDR3 coding sequence is TGTGCCAGCAGCTCAATCCGGGACAGGTCGGTTGGATATGAAAAACTGTTTTTT.

This clonotype was detected many times. V and J are TRBV3-1 and TRBJ1-4; TRBD1 might be the D (5 bases). CDR3 length: 18 residues. V was trimmed by 4 bases and J by 0 bases, leaving 18 bases between them. Germline values: CDR1 LGHDT, CDR2 YNNKEL (reference sequence). The CDR3 bases are TGTGCCAGCAGCCTTCAGACGGGGACTATTGCAACTAATGAAAAACTGTTTTTT. Translating gives CASSLQTGTIATNEKLFF.

This chain connects TRBV20-1 to TRBJ1-5, with TRBD1 as a possible D gene (5 bases). CDR1 DFQATT and CDR2 SNEGSKA come from the germline V gene (reference sequence). CDR3 length: 16 residues. The V end was cut by 5 bases, the J end by 2 bases, with 19 bases between. Written as DNA, the CDR3 is TGCAGTGCTGGGAATCAGGGAAGGGCCGGCAATCAGCCCCAGCATTTT. It yields the protein CSAGNQGRAGNQPQHF.

Comments on this clonotype: It may be a read error: a sequence one base away is much more abundant. The chain combines TRBV7-9 with TRBJ2-1; maybe TRBD2 (7 bases). Germline V gives CDR1 SEHNR, CDR2 FQNEAQ (reference sequence). The CDR3 is made up of 17 amino acids. CDR3 loop: CARSLGGRGGAYNEQFF. The CDR3 nucleotides read TGTGCCAGGAGCTTAGGGGGACGTGGGGGGGCCTACAATGAGCAGTTCTTC.

This clonotype has only a few counts. V usage is TRBV29-1 and J usage is TRBJ2-6, with D hard to call. V was clipped by 4 bases and J by 1 base, with 5 bases between them. CDR1 is SQVTM, CDR2 ANQGSEA, per germline. This CDR3 comprises 13 residues. In DNA form, the CDR3 reads TGCAGCGTTGTCGGGTCTGGGGCCAACGTCCTGACTTTC. As protein: CSVVGSGANVLTF.

This clonotype has more than one count but fewer than ten. The chain joins TRBV10-3 to TRBJ2-7, with TRBD2 matching 16 bases. CDR3 size: 15 residues. Germline CDR1 and CDR2: ENHRY and SYGVKD. J was trimmed by 7 bases and V by 7 bases; bases with no gene match: 7. CDR3: CAITGTSGGAGEQYF. The DNA of the CDR3 is TGTGCCATCACCGGGACTAGCGGGGGGGCCGGGGAGCAGTACTTC.

At least ten counts were recorded for this clonotype. The chain is built from TRBV18 and TRBJ2-3; either TRBD1 or TRBD2 may supply D (5 bases each). CDR1 is KGHSH and CDR2 is LQKENI in the germline V gene. V lost 4 bases to trimming and J lost 0 bases, with 11 bases between them. The CDR3 totals 15 residues. The CDR3 loop is CASSLEGYSTDTQYF. Written as DNA, the CDR3 is TGTGCCAGCTCACTCGAGGGGTATAGCACAGATACGCAGTATTTT.

This clonotype came up many times. This rearrangement joins TRBV28 to TRBJ2-7, with 7 bases matching TRBD1. V was pared by 10 bases and J by 4 bases, with 7 bases of the junction left unmatched. The CDR3 contains 12 residues. From germline, CDR1 is MDHEN and CDR2 SYDVKM. CDR3 protein: CATLRGNYEQYF. The CDR3 nucleotides read TGTGCCACCCTCAGGGGGAATTACGAGCAGTACTTC.

This chain connects TRBV5-1 to TRBJ2-2; D is ambiguous. The CDR3 runs to 15 residues. V lost 1 base and J 1 base, leaving 8 bases between the germline ends. From germline, CDR1 is SGHRS and CDR2 YFSETQ. In nucleotides, the CDR3 is TGCGCCAGCAGCTTGAAGAGACAGAACACCGGGGAGCTGTTTTTT. It specifies CASSLKRQNTGELFF.

About this clonotype itself: A much larger clone lies one base from this, so it may be a read error. This chain joins TRBV28 and TRBJ1-1; D gene unclear. The CDR3 spans 15 residues. CDR1 is MDHEN and CDR2 is SYDVKM in the germline V gene. V lost 3 bases, J lost 0 bases, and 11 bases lay in between. CDR3 residues: CASSFGSDLNTEAFF. The CDR3 DNA follows: TGTGCCAGCAGTTTCGGGTCAGACTTGAACACTGAAGCTTTCTTT.

There are many counts of this clonotype. The V gene is TRBV7-2, the J gene TRBJ2-7; a weak D match, TRBD1 (7 bases). The ends were cut back, 5 bases at V and 6 bases at J, with 14 bases in the middle. This CDR3 region has 13 residues. Per germline, CDR1 SGHTA and CDR2 FQGNSA. CDR3 DNA: TGTGCCAGCAGCCAGGGGGGCCTCATCGAGCAGTACTTC. As protein: CASSQGGLIEQYF.

This clonotype has a count of ten or more. This chain uses TRBV7-2 with TRBJ2-4, with D possibly matching TRBD2 (9 bases). The V gene's germline CDR1 is SGHTA and CDR2 FQGNSA. V was shortened by 5 bases and J by 0 bases, with 20 bases between the two germline ends. The CDR3 contains 18 residues. The CDR3 DNA reads TGTGCCAGCAGCCAGGGGGCTAGCGGGACTCAAGCCAAAAACATTCAGTACTTC. It codes for CASSQGASGTQAKNIQYF.